The T cell receptor beta chain described here comes from a study of blood T cell repertoires in COVID-19. For the study at large: From the United States, Italy and Spain came samples of acute and convalescent COVID-19. Sources were T cells, B-cell-depleted T cells, or PBMCs; the material itself was cDNA or gDNA.

Original analysis: Reference gene primer amplification gave nucleated cell count estimates. TCRdb keeps only in-frame clones here, not all; method: immunoSEQ multiplex PCR. V and J calls and clone size follow that table, whereas D and trimming were derived from the DNA. The repertoire consists of hundreds of thousands of clones, with roughly 90% occurring once and the leading ten covering about 2.5%. Germline trimming cut 7 bases from V and 1 base from J; bases unmatched to any gene: 6. Germline V CDR1 and CDR2: MNHEY, SMNVEV (reference sequence). This CDR3 is 15 amino acids long. This TCR derives from a young man with active or convalescent COVID-19. The J gene is TRBJ1-2, the V gene TRBV27; 10 nucleotides agree with TRBD1. Input material: peripheral blood. CDR3 DNA sequence: TGTGCCAGCACTGGACAGGGGGGGGGTAACTATGGCTACACCTTC. Translated: CASTGQGGGNYGYTF.